This T cell receptor beta chain derives from a study of chemoradiotherapy in HPV16-positive cancers. Regarding the study as a whole: Candidate HPV-specific clones and E7-related TCR motifs grew in tumor during treatment. HPV-responsive T-cell expansion during chemoradiotherapy was linked to improved recurrence-free survival in HPV16-positive patients.

The method was immunoSEQ multiplex PCR; TCRdb's version includes in-frame clones alone and lacks a portion of them. In the table there are 40,000 or so clones, 76% of which are singletons. In the case of this clone: Its antigen remains unknown.

Germline loops: CDR1 MNHEY, CDR2 SVGAGI. This CDR3 contains 11 residues. V lost 2 bases to trimming and J lost 12 bases, with 11 bases between them. Repertoires were sampled repeatedly during chemoradiotherapy. Source: blood, taken from a patient who underwent chemoradiotherapy. The genes are TRBV6-5 and TRBJ2-7; D gene uncertain. The receptor comes from a human donor with HPV-associated anogenital cancer. Written as DNA, the CDR3 is TGTGCCAGCAGTTACGAAGGGATTAGGTACTTC. It translates to CASSYEGIRYF.